The next 2 T cell receptor beta chains were all read from a single sample in a study of Graves' ophthalmopathy and Graves' hyperthyroidism. The authors amplified TCR beta CDR3 regions, and they did so from RNA transcripts for repertoire sequencing. In the first round, RT-PCR was carried out with HTBI primers, and a multiplex PCR formed the second round. Each CDR3 protein gets one entry after TCRdb re-called the multiplex PCR reads with MiXCR. The sample gives roughly 480,000 distinct CDR3 sequences, 13% to 15% of which show up once; 8% to 10% is in the top ten. The sample was blood. All receptors derive from a woman aged 25 to 39 with Graves' ophthalmopathy.

This clonotype was observed many times. CDR3: CAISESLGQLNYEQYF. DNA of the CDR3: TGTGCCATCAGTGAGTCGTTGGGACAGCTCAATTACGAGCAGTACTTC. This sequence joins TRBV10-3 and TRBJ2-7, with 7 nucleotides matching TRBD1. V lost 0 bases and J lost 4; bases outside the gene matches: 9. Germline-derived CDR1 and CDR2 are ENHRY and SYGVKD. The CDR3 is 16 residues long.

This clonotype was seen more than once but under ten times. The chain carries TRBV6-2 or TRBV6-3 and TRBJ2-5, with 7 bases lining up with TRBD1. J lost 0 bases, V lost 6 bases, and 7 bases had no gene match. Germline V CDR1 and CDR2: MNHEY, SVGEGT. CDR3 length: 15 amino acids. CDR3 DNA: TGTGCCAGCAGGCCTGACAGGGATTACCAAGAGACCCAGTACTTC. Encoded protein: CASRPDRDYQETQYF.